This T cell receptor beta chain appears in the sequencing data of a study of blood T cells in healthy people across ages. Using a J-beta primer mix together with a sample-barcoded 5' primer, a second PCR was run for roughly 7 to 11 cycles. TCRdb re-called the 5' RACE reads with MiXCR, one entry per CDR3 protein. The sample has 800,000 or so distinct CDR3 sequences; approximately 25% are singletons. After removal of 0 bases from V and 0 bases from J, the junction contained 3 bases not matched to a gene. Per the germline V gene, CDR1 is MNHNY and CDR2 is SVGAGI (reference sequence). This CDR3 spans 16 amino acids. Caucasian, healthy and from Russia, the donors were aged between about 6 and 100. This clonotype was detected many times. This sample was also put to use in a study of T cells of mothers and their children. That source reports: For the second PCR, the M1S primer put in sample barcodes and 2-4 random nucleotides. Sequencing revealed no T cell clones that were persistent and microchimeric.

This chain joins TRBV6-6 and TRBJ2-3; 7 positions agree with TRBD2. The clonotype was recovered from a boy aged 5-17 years in good health. The sample comprised blood. This CDR3 is CASSYSPSGSTDTQYF. CDR3 DNA sequence: TGTGCCAGCAGTTACTCACCTAGCGGTAGCACAGATACGCAGTATTTT.